The source of this TCR beta chain is a study of blood T cells in healthy people across ages. The second PCR ran about 6 to 12 cycles with a sample-barcoded 5' primer and J-beta primers. Using its own MiXCR run on the 5' RACE reads, TCRdb lists one record per CDR3 protein. The sample consists of some 760,000 distinct CDR3 sequences, roughly 25% of them appearing once. The CDR3 consists of 12 residues. The germline CDR1 and CDR2 sequences are SEHNR and FQNEAQ (reference sequence). The same data also went into a second study, on T cells of mothers and their children. From that second work: Each 15 ul cDNA reaction used 1.5 ug RNA; all RNA was used. The M1S primer of the second PCR added sample barcodes and 2-4 random nucleotides. Overlap measured in related mother-child pairs was slightly, non-significantly higher than in unrelated pairs.

The TCR sequence derives from a boy between 10 and 17 years old in good health. The sequenced sample consisted of blood. The chain is built from TRBV7-9 and TRBJ2-5; TRBD2 agrees at 7 bases. The CDR3 DNA reads as TGTGCTCTCGGGGGGTTCCAAGAGACCCAGTACTTC. Its protein is CALGGFQETQYF.